This T cell receptor (beta chain) derives from a study of vaccination effects on CD4 cells after COVID-19. The germline CDR1 and CDR2 sequences are LGHNT and FRNRAP. V gave up 1 base and J gave up 2 bases, with 6 bases separating them. The CDR3 covers 14 residues. This clone was recorded a few times. Its cognate antigen is unknown. Additional DNA sequences in this sample encode the identical CDR3. The assay was immunoSEQ multiplex PCR, and TCRdb's table has in-frame clones only and misses some. The data contain about 48,000 clones, 67% of them seen just once; the ten biggest clones take up 4.5% to 6%. Following culture for 9 to 11 days, CD4+ T cells were isolated. Previously uninfected by SARS-CoV-2, the vaccine recipients also showed negative nucleocapsid antibodies.

The receptor was isolated from a human donor who received a COVID-19 vaccine. The gene calls are TRBV12-5 and TRBJ1-5; D perhaps matches TRBD1 (6 bases). The specimen comprised CD4+ T cells from PBMCs cultured without peptide, sampled before COVID-19 vaccination. As DNA, the CDR3 is TGTGCTAGTGGTTTGGAGGGGGGCAATCAGCCCCAGCATTTT. Encoded protein: CASGLEGGNQPQHF.